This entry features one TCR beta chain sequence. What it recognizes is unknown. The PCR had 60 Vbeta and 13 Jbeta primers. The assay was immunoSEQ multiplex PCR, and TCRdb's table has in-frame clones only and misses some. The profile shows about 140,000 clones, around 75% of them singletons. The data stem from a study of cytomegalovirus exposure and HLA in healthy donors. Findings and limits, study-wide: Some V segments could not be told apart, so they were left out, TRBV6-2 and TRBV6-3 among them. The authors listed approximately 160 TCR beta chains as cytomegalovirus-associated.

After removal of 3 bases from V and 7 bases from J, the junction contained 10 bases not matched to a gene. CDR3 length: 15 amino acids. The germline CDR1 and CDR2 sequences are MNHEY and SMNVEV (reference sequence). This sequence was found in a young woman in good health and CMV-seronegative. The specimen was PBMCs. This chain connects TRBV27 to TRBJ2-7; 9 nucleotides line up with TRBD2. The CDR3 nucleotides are TGTGCCAGCAGTTTCTTTGGAGCGGGAGGTCAGGAGCAGTACTTC. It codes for CASSFFGAGGQEQYF.